Below, 7 T cell receptor beta chains from the same sample are listed, as sequenced in a study of T-cell memory formation after mild COVID-19. TCRdb passed the 5' RACE reads through MiXCR, listing each CDR3 protein once. In the table there are about 350,000 distinct CDR3 sequences, roughly 13% of which are singletons. The sample was PBMCs or a T cell subset sorted from them (not recorded which). The receptors were gathered from a man between 18 and 35 years old who had mild COVID-19 (a few samples of this study predate the infection). Cell type and time point are not known.

This clonotype was observed at least ten times. V is TRBV29-1 and J is TRBJ2-5; 8 bases match TRBD2. The J segment lost 3 bases and the V segment lost 7 bases, leaving 7 bases of the junction unmatched. CDR3 size: 13 residues. The germline V gene has CDR1 SQVTM and CDR2 ANQGSEA. CDR3 region: CSGQAGEKETQYF. The CDR3, as DNA: TGCAGCGGCCAAGCGGGGGAGAAAGAGACCCAGTACTTC.

This clonotype was observed a handful of times. The chain recombines TRBV7-6 with TRBJ2-2; D remains ambiguous. This CDR3 is built from 15 residues. V lost 8 bases and J lost 8, with 21 bases in between. Germline assignment: CDR1 SGHVS and CDR2 FNYEAQ. CDR3 DNA: TGTGCCAGCGGCCGGTCGGTCGTATACCCTGGGGAGCTGTTTTTT. This codes for CASGRSVVYPGELFF.

The chain combines TRBV12-3 or TRBV12-4 with TRBJ2-3, with D tentatively TRBD2 (6 bases). The V end was cut by 4 bases, the J end by 5 bases, with 10 bases between. This CDR3 has 13 amino acids. The CDR3 loop reads CASSSRGEDTQYF. The CDR3 nucleotides are TGTGCCAGCAGTTCGCGGGGTGAAGATACGCAGTATTTT.

The rearrangement links TRBV12-3 or TRBV12-4 to TRBJ2-6; 8 bases match TRBD1. The ends lost 2 bases at V and 2 bases at J; junction bases unmatched: 2. The CDR3 spans 16 residues. The CDR3 loop is CASSLLTGAGANVLTF. CDR3 DNA sequence: TGTGCCAGCAGTTTACTGACAGGGGCTGGGGCCAACGTCCTGACTTTC.

This clonotype occurred a few times. The V and J genes are TRBV7-2 and TRBJ2-7, with 7 bases identical to TRBD2. V trimming: 3 bases; J trimming: 2 bases; junction bases outside the gene matches: 4. Germline V lookup: CDR1 SGHTA, CDR2 FQGNSA. The CDR3 consists of 14 residues. The CDR3 loop is CASSFGGVAYEQYV. CDR3 coding DNA: TGTGCCAGCAGCTTTGGGGGGGTGGCCTACGAGCAGTACGTC.

The sample holds a few counts of this clonotype. One end of the junction is discordant with germline, which a read error may explain. The rearrangement links TRBV5-5 to TRBJ2-5, with a tentative D call TRBD1 (6 bases). This CDR3 contains 13 residues. Germline loops: CDR1 SGHKS, CDR2 YYEKEE (reference sequence). The CDR3 reads CASTLGDKETQYF. The CDR3 bases are TGTGCCAGCACCTTGGGGGACAAAGAGACCCAGTACTTC.

The V call is TRBV6-5, the J call TRBJ2-1, with 11 bases lining up with TRBD2. Germline CDR1 reads MNHEY; CDR2 reads SVGAGI. The CDR3 is 17 amino acids. V was clipped by 0 bases and J by 6 bases; unmatched bases: 7. CDR3 amino acids: CASSYSVLAGGTNEQFF. Here the CDR3 DNA reads TGTGCCAGCAGTTACTCCGTCCTAGCGGGGGGTACCAATGAGCAGTTCTTC.